The 29 T cell receptor beta chains below come from one sample, sequenced in a study of Tregs in tolerant kidney transplant recipients. This table comes from immunoSEQ multiplex PCR, and its TCRdb copy is limited to in-frame clones, with some not included. Of about 120,000 clones in the sample, roughly 93% were seen once. The sample consisted of CD4+ T cells from blood. Receptors originate from a human donor in good health.

The CDR3 reads CASIQENTEAFF. CDR3 DNA: TGTGCCAGTATCCAGGAGAACACTGAAGCTTTCTTT. The chain is built from TRBV19 and TRBJ1-1; D is undetermined. Germline CDR1 reads LNHDA; CDR2 reads SQIVND (reference sequence). This CDR3 contains 12 residues. V was clipped by 7 bases and J by 1 base, with 7 bases between them.

This sequence joins TRBV29-1 and TRBJ1-2; the match to TRBD1 covers 11 bases. This CDR3 contains 17 residues. CDR1 and CDR2 (germline): SQVTM, ANQGSEA. V shed 0 bases and J 4 bases; nucleotides not matched to a gene: 10. In nucleotides, the CDR3 is TGCAGCGTTGAAGAAATAACCGGGACAGGGGGACTCTATGGCTACACCTTC. Its translation: CSVEEITGTGGLYGYTF.

The chain recombines TRBV5-4 with TRBJ2-1, with 11 bases aligning to TRBD2. Germline V CDR1 and CDR2: SGHNT, YYREEE (reference sequence). The J segment lost 0 bases and the V segment lost 0 bases, leaving 2 bases of the junction unmatched. The CDR3 loop spans 17 amino acids. This CDR3 reads CASSLGLAGSSYNEQFF. The CDR3, as DNA: TGTGCCAGCAGCTTGGGACTAGCGGGGAGCTCCTACAATGAGCAGTTCTTC.

The chain uses TRBV29-1 and TRBJ1-2; TRBD1 aligns across 8 bases. Germline V gives CDR1 SQVTM, CDR2 ANQGSEA. After removal of 1 base from V and 9 bases from J, the junction contained 7 bases not matched to a gene. The CDR3 runs 13 residues. CDR3 coding DNA: TGCAGCGTTGAAGCCCGGACAGGGATGAGCTACACCTTC. Protein product: CSVEARTGMSYTF.

The chain is built from TRBV4-1 and TRBJ1-5, with TRBD1 as a possible D gene (5 bases). This CDR3 has 15 amino acids. V was clipped by 5 bases and J by 2 bases, with 13 bases between them. Germline V gives CDR1 MGHRA, CDR2 YSYEKL. The CDR3 DNA sequence: TGCGCCAGCAGCGACAGAGACGGGGGCAATCAGCCCCAGCATTTT. This gives the protein CASSDRDGGNQPQHF.

DNA of the CDR3: TGTGCCAGCAGCGTAGAAGGGGGCCTCTACAATGAGCAGTTCTTC. It yields the protein CASSVEGGLYNEQFF. This chain connects TRBV9 to TRBJ2-1, with 7 bases lining up with TRBD1. V lost 0 bases and J lost 3; bases outside the gene matches: 3. The CDR3 has 15 residues. Looked up from germline, CDR1 is SGDLS and CDR2 is YYNGEE.

V usage is TRBV28 and J usage is TRBJ1-2, with 8 nucleotides matching TRBD1. Germline V gene lookup returns CDR1 MDHEN and CDR2 SYDVKM. J lost 6 bases, V lost 6 bases, and 6 bases had no gene match. The length of the CDR3 is 13 residues. The CDR3 here is CASRLRTGNGYTF. For the CDR3, the DNA is TGTGCCAGCAGACTCCGGACAGGGAATGGCTACACCTTC.

This clone was picked up a small number of times. The rearrangement uses TRBV19 and TRBJ1-1; weak D call: TRBD1 (5 bases). Trimming shortened V by 3 bases and J by 4 bases, and 12 bases separated the two germline ends. Germline V CDR1 and CDR2: LNHDA, SQIVND (reference sequence). The CDR3 runs 14 residues. CDR3 DNA sequence: TGTGCCAGTAGTATGATCAGGGTTGGCACTGAAGCTTTCTTT. It translates to CASSMIRVGTEAFF. Full variable domain (rest looked up from reference TRBV19 and TRBJ1-1): DGGITQSPKYLFRKEGQNVTLSCEQNLNHDAMYWYRQDPGQGLRLIYYSQIVNDFQKGDIAEGYSVSREKKESFPLTVTSAQKNPTAFYLCASSMIRVGTEAFFGQGTRLTVV.

The chain has TRBV6-5 and TRBJ2-1, with D possibly matching TRBD2 (6 bases). V lost 4 bases, J lost 4 bases, and 14 bases lay in between. Germline V gene lookup returns CDR1 MNHEY and CDR2 SVGAGI. The CDR3 is 15 amino acids. The CDR3 DNA reads TGTGCCAGCAGTTTCACGGCGGGGACTTACAATGAGCAGTTCTTC. Its translation is CASSFTAGTYNEQFF.

The rearrangement joins TRBV4-1 to TRBJ2-7, with 7 positions matching TRBD1. After removal of 2 bases from V and 2 bases from J, the junction contained 6 bases not matched to a gene. Germline assignment: CDR1 MGHRA and CDR2 YSYEKL. The CDR3 consists of 15 residues. The CDR3 nucleotides are TGCGCCAGCAGCCAACCCGGGACAGCCGCCTACGAGCAGTACTTC. Protein product: CASSQPGTAAYEQYF.

The J gene is TRBJ1-1, the V gene TRBV23-1; TRBD1 is a possible D gene (6 bases). TRBV23-1 is filed as an ORF, its function uncertain. The CDR3 totals 13 residues. V was trimmed by 9 bases and J by 5 bases, leaving 16 bases between them. The DNA for the CDR3 is TGCGCCAGGGTACACAGGGAGGAAACTGAAGCTTTCTTT. Amino acid sequence: CARVHREETEAFF.

The V call is TRBV5-4, the J call TRBJ2-7; D is perhaps TRBD1 or TRBD2 (6 bases each). The CDR3 consists of 15 residues. The germline V gene encodes CDR1 SGHNT and CDR2 YYREEE (reference sequence). Deletions cut 4 bases from V and 5 bases from J, with 19 bases between. The CDR3 region has the DNA TGTGCCAGCAGCCCGTTGAGGGGGGAGTACCACGAGCAGTACTTC. Amino acid sequence: CASSPLRGEYHEQYF.

This chain links TRBV5-4 with TRBJ2-7; 7 nucleotides agree with TRBD2. Trimming at V came to 4 bases and at J to 2 bases, leaving 6 bases not matched to a gene. Germline CDR1 reads SGHNT; CDR2 reads YYREEE (reference sequence). The CDR3 is made up of 14 amino acids. CDR3 nucleotides: TGTGCCAGCAGCCAGGGAGGGGCGACCTACGAGCAGTACTTC. It specifies CASSQGGATYEQYF.

The chain couples TRBV6-1 to TRBJ2-5; 7 bases line up with TRBD1. V was clipped by 0 bases and J by 2 bases; unmatched bases: 3. There are 15 residues in the CDR3. Looked up from germline, CDR1 is MNHNS and CDR2 is SASEGT. CDR3 sequence: CASSEARGLQETQYF. The CDR3 bases are TGTGCCAGCAGTGAAGCCAGGGGGTTACAAGAGACCCAGTACTTC.

V usage is TRBV6-5 and J usage is TRBJ1-1; D is uncertain. Deletions cut 2 bases from V and 1 base from J, with 8 bases between. In germline, CDR1 is MNHEY, CDR2 SVGAGI. This CDR3 contains 14 residues. CDR3 in amino acids: CASSYNSPNTEAFF. The CDR3 nucleotides read TGTGCCAGCAGTTACAACAGCCCGAACACTGAAGCTTTCTTT.

The chain employs TRBV6-5 and TRBJ2-1, with D maybe TRBD1 (6 bases). V was trimmed by 7 bases and J by 7 bases, leaving 17 bases between them. This CDR3 contains 14 residues. Looked up from germline, CDR1 is MNHEY and CDR2 is SVGAGI. The CDR3 sequence: CASTPTGRGNEQFF. DNA of the CDR3: TGTGCCAGCACTCCTACAGGGAGAGGTAATGAGCAGTTCTTC.

The V call is TRBV7-9, the J call TRBJ2-7; D unresolved. Germline-derived CDR1 and CDR2 are SEHNR and FQNEAQ (reference sequence). V shed 5 bases and J shed 6 bases, with 23 bases lying between them. CDR3 length equals 16 residues. The chain's CDR3 is CASSLTPVEGLGEQYF. In nucleotides, the CDR3 is TGTGCCAGCAGCCTAACCCCGGTTGAAGGCCTTGGCGAGCAGTACTTC.

The rearrangement joins TRBV19 to TRBJ2-7; 7 bases fit TRBD1. Per germline, CDR1 LNHDA and CDR2 SQIVND (reference sequence). Trimming took 5 bases from V and 3 from J; bases not matched to a gene: 13. The CDR3 runs 16 residues. In DNA, the CDR3 is TGTGCCAGTAGTCCCCGGGACAGCGAAGGCAGCTACGAGCAGTACTTC. Residues: CASSPRDSEGSYEQYF. The variable domain in full, completed from reference TRBV19 and TRBJ2-7, reads DGGITQSPKYLFRKEGQNVTLSCEQNLNHDAMYWYRQDPGQGLRLIYYSQIVNDFQKGDIAEGYSVSREKKESFPLTVTSAQKNPTAFYLCASSPRDSEGSYEQYFGPGTRLTVT.

The chain links TRBV10-1 to TRBJ2-7, with 8 bases aligning to TRBD2. The germline V gene encodes CDR1 WNHNN and CDR2 SYGVQD (reference sequence). The CDR3 contains 15 residues. The V and J ends lost 3 bases and 0 bases, in that order; junction bases with no gene match: 4. CDR3 DNA sequence: TGCGCCAGCAGTGATGCGGGGGGTCCCTCCTACGAGCAGTACTTC. Translation: CASSDAGGPSYEQYF.

The chain recombines TRBV5-6 with TRBJ1-2; 8 positions agree with TRBD1. There are 17 residues in the CDR3. The germline V gene has CDR1 SGHDT and CDR2 YYEEEE. V lost 1 base and J lost 3; bases outside the gene matches: 11. The CDR3 DNA reads as TGTGCCAGCAGCTTGTTCGGGCCGACAGGGGTGGACTATGGCTACACCTTC. It codes for CASSLFGPTGVDYGYTF.

CDR3 DNA: TGTGCCAGCAGCTCCGAGATAGGGGCGGCCACCGGGGAGCTGTTTTTT. Encoded protein: CASSSEIGAATGELFF. The chain uses TRBV7-9 and TRBJ2-2; perhaps TRBD1 as D (5 bases). Germline assignment: CDR1 SEHNR and CDR2 FQNEAQ (reference sequence). Trimming left V 4 bases short and J 4 bases short, with 16 bases between. There are 16 residues in the CDR3.

The V and J genes are TRBV5-5 and TRBJ2-5; D is unresolved. V lost 2 bases to trimming and J lost 3 bases, with 2 bases between them. Per the germline V gene, CDR1 is SGHKS and CDR2 is YYEKEE (reference sequence). The length of the CDR3 is 11 residues. CDR3 in amino acids: CASSFEETQYF. In DNA, the CDR3 is TGTGCCAGCAGCTTCGAAGAGACCCAGTACTTC.

The DNA of the CDR3 is TGTGCCTGGAGTTCGGGGGCCAATCAGCCCCAGCATTTT. Protein product: CAWSSGANQPQHF. V usage is TRBV30 and J usage is TRBJ1-5, with D perhaps matching TRBD1 (6 bases). The CDR3 runs 13 residues. Trimming pared 2 bases from V and 3 bases from J, leaving 8 bases between. From germline, CDR1 is GTSNPN and CDR2 SVGIG (reference sequence).

This CDR3 is CASSSQGLSGNIQYF. CDR3 bases: TGTGCCAGCAGTTCCCAGGGGCTGAGCGGAAACATTCAGTACTTC. The V call is TRBV6-5, the J call TRBJ2-4, with a weak D call TRBD1 (6 bases). Germline V gene sequence: CDR1 MNHEY, CDR2 SVGAGI. V shed 4 bases and J shed 6 bases, with 16 bases lying between them. The CDR3 runs 15 residues.

This sequence joins TRBV19 and TRBJ2-1, with D perhaps TRBD1 (6 bases). The germline CDR1 and CDR2 sequences are LNHDA and SQIVND (reference sequence). Trimming cost V 0 bases and J 1 base, with 10 bases left between them. The CDR3 runs 16 residues. The CDR3 region is CASSIEGTLSYNEQFF. The CDR3 region has the DNA TGTGCCAGTAGTATAGAGGGGACACTTTCCTACAATGAGCAGTTCTTC.

This clone was seen a handful of times. The chain uses TRBV6-5 and TRBJ1-6; D is ambiguous. Trimming took off 6 bases at V and 11 bases at J, with 14 bases between the two ends. Germline V lookup: CDR1 MNHEY, CDR2 SVGAGI. CDR3 length: 13 residues. The CDR3 nucleotides read TGTGCCAGCAGGCTCCGAGCGCGGACACCCCTCCACTTT. Protein: CASRLRARTPLHF.

The V gene is TRBV6-1, the J gene TRBJ2-7, with D perhaps given as TRBD1 or TRBD2 (6 bases each). CDR1 and CDR2 (germline): MNHNS, SASEGT. Trimming stripped 7 bases from V and 0 bases from J, with 13 bases between. The CDR3 totals 14 residues. The CDR3 here is CASNRRGVSYEQYF. The CDR3 bases are TGTGCCAGCAACCGAAGGGGGGTCTCCTACGAGCAGTACTTC.

V is TRBV4-2 and J is TRBJ1-3; no firm D call. CDR1 and CDR2 (germline): LGHNA, YNFKEQ. The CDR3 is 16 amino acids. V shed 4 bases and J shed 0 bases, with 13 bases lying between them. In nucleotides, the CDR3 is TGTGCCAGCAGCCCGGGGAACTCTTACTCTGGAAACACCATATATTTT. Translation gives CASSPGNSYSGNTIYF.

The CDR3 coding sequence is TGTGCCAGCAGCTTAGGTCTGAGCACTGAAGCTTTCTTT. Encoded protein: CASSLGLSTEAFF. The V gene is TRBV11-2, the J gene TRBJ1-1, with unresolved D. CDR3 size: 13 residues. Germline CDR1 reads SGHAT; CDR2 reads FQNNGV. V gave up 1 base and J gave up 4 bases, with 7 bases separating them.